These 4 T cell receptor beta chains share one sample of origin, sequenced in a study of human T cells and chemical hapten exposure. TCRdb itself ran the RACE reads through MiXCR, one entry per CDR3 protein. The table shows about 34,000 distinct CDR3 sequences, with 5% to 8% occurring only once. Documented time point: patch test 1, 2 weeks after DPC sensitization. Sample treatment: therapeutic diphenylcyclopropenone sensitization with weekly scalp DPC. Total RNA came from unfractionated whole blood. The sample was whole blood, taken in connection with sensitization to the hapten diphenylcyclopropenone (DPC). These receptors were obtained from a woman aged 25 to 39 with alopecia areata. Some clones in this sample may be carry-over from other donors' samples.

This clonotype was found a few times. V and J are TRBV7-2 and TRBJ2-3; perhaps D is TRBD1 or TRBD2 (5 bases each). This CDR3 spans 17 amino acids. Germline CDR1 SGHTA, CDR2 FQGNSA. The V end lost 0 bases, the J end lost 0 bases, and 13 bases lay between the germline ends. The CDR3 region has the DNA TGTGCCAGCAGCTTAGCCCATGGGACCACTAGCACAGATACGCAGTATTTT. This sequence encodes CASSLAHGTTSTDTQYF. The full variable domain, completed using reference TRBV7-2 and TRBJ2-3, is GAGVSQSPSNKVTEKGKDVELRCDPISGHTALYWYRQSLGQGLEFLIYFQGNSAPDKSGLPSDRFSAERTGGSVSTLTIQRTQQEDSAVYLCASSLAHGTTSTDTQYFGPGTRLTVL.

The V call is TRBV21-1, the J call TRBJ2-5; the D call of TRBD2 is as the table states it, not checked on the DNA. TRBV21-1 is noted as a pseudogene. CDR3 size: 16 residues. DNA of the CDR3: TGTGCCAGCAGCAAACGCAAGGGACTAGCGGTGGAGGCCCAGTACTTC. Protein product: CASSKRKGLAVEAQYF.

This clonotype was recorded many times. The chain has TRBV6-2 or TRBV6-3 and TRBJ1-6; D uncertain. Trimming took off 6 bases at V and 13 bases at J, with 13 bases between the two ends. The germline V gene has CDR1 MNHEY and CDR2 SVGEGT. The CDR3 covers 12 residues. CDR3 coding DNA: TGTGCCAGCAGCCCACATTCCATGCCCCTCCACTTT. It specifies CASSPHSMPLHF.

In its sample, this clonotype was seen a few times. The CDR3 region is CASSLAGGKTDTQYF. CDR3 DNA sequence: TGTGCCAGCAGTTTAGCCGGGGGTAAGACAGATACGCAGTATTTT. The chain joins TRBV12-3 or TRBV12-4 to TRBJ2-3; possible D gene TRBD2, 6 bases. Trimming removed 0 bases from V and 3 bases from J, with 10 bases in between. The CDR3 consists of 15 residues.